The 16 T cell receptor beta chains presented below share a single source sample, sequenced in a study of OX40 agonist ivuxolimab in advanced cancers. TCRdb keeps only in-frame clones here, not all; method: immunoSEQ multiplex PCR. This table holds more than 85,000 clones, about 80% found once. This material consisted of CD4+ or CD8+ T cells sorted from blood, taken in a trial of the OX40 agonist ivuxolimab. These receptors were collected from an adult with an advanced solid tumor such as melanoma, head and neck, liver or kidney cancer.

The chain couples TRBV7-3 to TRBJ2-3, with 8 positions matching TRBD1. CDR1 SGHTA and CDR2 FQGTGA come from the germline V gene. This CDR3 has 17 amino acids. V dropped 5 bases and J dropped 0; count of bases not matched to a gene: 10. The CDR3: CASSPGTGYSSTDTQYF. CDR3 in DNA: TGTGCCAGCAGCCCCGGGACAGGATATTCTAGCACAGATACGCAGTATTTT.

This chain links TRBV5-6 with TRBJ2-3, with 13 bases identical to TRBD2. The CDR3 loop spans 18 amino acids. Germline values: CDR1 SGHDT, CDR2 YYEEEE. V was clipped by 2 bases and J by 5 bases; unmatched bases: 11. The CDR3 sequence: CASSFDGLAGVWRDTQYF. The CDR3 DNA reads TGTGCCAGCAGCTTCGACGGACTAGCGGGGGTCTGGAGAGATACGCAGTATTTT.

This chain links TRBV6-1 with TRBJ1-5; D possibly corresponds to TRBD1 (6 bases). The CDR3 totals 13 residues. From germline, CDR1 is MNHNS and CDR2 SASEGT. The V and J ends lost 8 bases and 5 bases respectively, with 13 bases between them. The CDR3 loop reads CASGQGSDQPQHF. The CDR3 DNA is TGTGCCAGCGGCCAGGGGTCAGATCAGCCCCAGCATTTT.

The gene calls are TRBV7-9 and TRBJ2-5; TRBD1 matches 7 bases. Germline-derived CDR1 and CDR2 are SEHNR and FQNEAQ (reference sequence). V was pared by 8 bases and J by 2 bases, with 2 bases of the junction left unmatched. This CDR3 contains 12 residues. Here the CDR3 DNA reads TGTGCCAGCGGGACAGCACAAGAGACCCAGTACTTC. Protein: CASGTAQETQYF.

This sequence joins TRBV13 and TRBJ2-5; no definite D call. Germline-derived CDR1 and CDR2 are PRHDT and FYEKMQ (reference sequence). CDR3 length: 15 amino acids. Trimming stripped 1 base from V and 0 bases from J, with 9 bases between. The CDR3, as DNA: TGTGCCAGCAGCTTAGCGACCATGTACCAAGAGACCCAGTACTTC. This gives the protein CASSLATMYQETQYF.

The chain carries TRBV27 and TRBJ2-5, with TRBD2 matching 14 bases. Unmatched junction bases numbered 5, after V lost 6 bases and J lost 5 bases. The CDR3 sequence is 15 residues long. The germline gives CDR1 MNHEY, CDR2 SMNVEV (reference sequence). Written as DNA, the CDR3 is TGTGCCAGCAGCAGGACTAGCGGGGGGAGGGAGACCCAGTACTTC. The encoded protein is CASSRTSGGRETQYF.

CDR3 protein: CASSVGVGSNQPQHF. The CDR3 DNA sequence: TGTGCCAGCAGCGTAGGGGTAGGCAGCAATCAGCCCCAGCATTTT. This chain joins TRBV9 and TRBJ1-5; D unresolved. The ends were cut back, 0 bases at V and 1 base at J, with 8 bases in the middle. The CDR3 is made up of 15 amino acids. From germline, CDR1 is SGDLS and CDR2 YYNGEE.

The CDR3 DNA reads TGTGCCAGCAGCTCGCGGACTAGCGGCCCTTACAATGAGCAGTTCTTC. Translation gives CASSSRTSGPYNEQFF. The V call is TRBV7-2, the J call TRBJ2-1, with 10 bases aligning to TRBD2. CDR3 length equals 16 residues. The J segment lost 4 bases and the V segment lost 4 bases, leaving 7 bases of the junction unmatched. The germline CDR1 and CDR2 sequences are SGHTA and FQGNSA.

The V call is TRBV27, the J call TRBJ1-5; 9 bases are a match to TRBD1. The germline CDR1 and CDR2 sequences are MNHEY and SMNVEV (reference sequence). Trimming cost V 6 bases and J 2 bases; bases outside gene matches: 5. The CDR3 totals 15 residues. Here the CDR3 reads CASSGQGLGNQPQHF. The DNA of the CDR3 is TGTGCCAGCAGCGGACAGGGGTTGGGCAATCAGCCCCAGCATTTT.

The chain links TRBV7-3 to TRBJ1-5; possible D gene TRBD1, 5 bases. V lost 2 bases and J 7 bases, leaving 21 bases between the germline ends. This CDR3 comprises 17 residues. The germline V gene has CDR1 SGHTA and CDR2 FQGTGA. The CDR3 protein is CASSLRPMSGITQPQHF. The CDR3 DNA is TGTGCCAGCAGCTTACGGCCCATGTCAGGGATAACCCAGCCCCAGCATTTT.

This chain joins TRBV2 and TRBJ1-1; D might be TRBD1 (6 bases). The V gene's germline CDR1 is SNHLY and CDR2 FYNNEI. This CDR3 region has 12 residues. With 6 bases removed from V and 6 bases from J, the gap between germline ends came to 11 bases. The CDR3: CASRKGDAEAFF. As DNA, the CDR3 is TGTGCCAGCAGGAAGGGGGACGCTGAAGCTTTCTTT. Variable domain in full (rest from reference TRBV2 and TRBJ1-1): EPEVTQTPSHQVTQMGQEVILRCVPISNHLYFYWYRQILGQKVEFLVSFYNNEISEKSEIFDDQFSVERPDGSNFTLKIRSTKLEDSAMYFCASRKGDAEAFFGQGTRLTVV.

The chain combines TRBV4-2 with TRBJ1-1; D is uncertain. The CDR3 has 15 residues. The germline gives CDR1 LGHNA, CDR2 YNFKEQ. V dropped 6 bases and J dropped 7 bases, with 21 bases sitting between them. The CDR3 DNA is TGTGCCAGCAGGGCGGGAAGGAGTCCAGGAGGTGAAGCTTTCTTT. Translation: CASRAGRSPGGEAFF.

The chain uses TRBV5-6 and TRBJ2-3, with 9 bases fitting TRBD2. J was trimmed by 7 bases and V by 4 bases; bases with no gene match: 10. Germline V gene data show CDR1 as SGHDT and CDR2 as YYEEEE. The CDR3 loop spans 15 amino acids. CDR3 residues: CASSPVPSGEHTQYF. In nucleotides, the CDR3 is TGTGCCAGCAGCCCAGTACCTAGCGGGGAACATACGCAGTATTTT.

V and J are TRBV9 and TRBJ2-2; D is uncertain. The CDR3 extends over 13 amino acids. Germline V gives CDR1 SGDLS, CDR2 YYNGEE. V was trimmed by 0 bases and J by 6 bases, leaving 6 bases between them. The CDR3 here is CASSVAEPGELFF. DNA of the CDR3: TGTGCCAGCAGCGTAGCCGAACCCGGGGAGCTGTTTTTT.

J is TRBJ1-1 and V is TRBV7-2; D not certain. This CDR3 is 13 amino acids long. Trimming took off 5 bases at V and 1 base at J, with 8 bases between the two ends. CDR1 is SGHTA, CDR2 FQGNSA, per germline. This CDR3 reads CASSTQRNTEAFF. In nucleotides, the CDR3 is TGTGCCAGCAGCACACAGAGGAACACTGAAGCTTTCTTT.

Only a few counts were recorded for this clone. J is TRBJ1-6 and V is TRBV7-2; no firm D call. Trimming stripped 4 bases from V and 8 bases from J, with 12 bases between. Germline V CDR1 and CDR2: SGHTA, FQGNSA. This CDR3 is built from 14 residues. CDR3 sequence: CASSYTPQDSPLHF. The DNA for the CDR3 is TGTGCCAGCAGCTATACTCCCCAGGATTCACCCCTCCACTTT. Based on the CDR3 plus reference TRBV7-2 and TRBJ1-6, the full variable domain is GAGVSQSPSNKVTEKGKDVELRCDPISGHTALYWYRQSLGQGLEFLIYFQGNSAPDKSGLPSDRFSAERTGGSVSTLTIQRTQQEDSAVYLCASSYTPQDSPLHFGNGTRLTVT.